The present entry profiles one T cell receptor (beta chain) with its context. This specimen comes from a study of blood T cell repertoires in COVID-19. Whole-study context: Sample material is recorded as cDNA or gDNA derived from T cells, B-cell-depleted T cells, or PBMCs.

CDR1 is SNHLY and CDR2 is FYNNEI in the germline V gene. The CDR3 contains 12 residues. V lost 5 bases and J 4 bases, leaving 7 bases between the germline ends. Sequencing used immunoSEQ multiplex PCR; TCRdb keeps in-frame clones, though not all of them. The repertoire holds more than 250,000 clones, with roughly 80% as singletons. Which cohort a participant joined came from the clinical history participants gave. The TCR comes from a man in his forties or fifties who had been exposed to COVID-19. The chain recombines TRBV2 with TRBJ2-3; the D gene is possibly TRBD2 (6 bases). Sequenced: PBMCs or T cells enriched from blood (not recorded which). The CDR3: CASSRLADTQYF. The CDR3 DNA reads as TGTGCCAGCAGTAGACTAGCAGATACGCAGTATTTT. Full variable domain (remainder filled in from reference TRBV2 and TRBJ2-3): EPEVTQTPSHQVTQMGQEVILRCVPISNHLYFYWYRQILGQKVEFLVSFYNNEISEKSEIFDDQFSVERPDGSNFTLKIRSTKLEDSAMYFCASSRLADTQYFGPGTRLTVL.